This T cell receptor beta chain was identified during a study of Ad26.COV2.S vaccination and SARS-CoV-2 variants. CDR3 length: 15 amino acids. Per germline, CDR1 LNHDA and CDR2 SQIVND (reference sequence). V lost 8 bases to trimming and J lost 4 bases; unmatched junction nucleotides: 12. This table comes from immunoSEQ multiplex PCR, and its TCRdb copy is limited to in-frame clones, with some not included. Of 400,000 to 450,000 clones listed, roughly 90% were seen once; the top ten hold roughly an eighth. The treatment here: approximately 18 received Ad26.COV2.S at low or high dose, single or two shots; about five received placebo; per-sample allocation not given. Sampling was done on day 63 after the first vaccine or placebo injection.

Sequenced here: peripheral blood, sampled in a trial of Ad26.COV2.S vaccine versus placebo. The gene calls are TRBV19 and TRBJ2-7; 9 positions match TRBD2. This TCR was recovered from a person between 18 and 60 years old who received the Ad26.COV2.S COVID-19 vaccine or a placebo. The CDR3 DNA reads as TGTGCCAGTGGCCACCAAGGACTAGCGACATACGAGCAGTACTTC. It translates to CASGHQGLATYEQYF.